Following are 15 T cell receptor beta chains from one sample sequenced in a study of identical twins. TCRdb re-analysed the 5' RACE reads in MiXCR, keeping a single row per CDR3 protein. This sample has under 300,000 distinct CDR3 sequences, with over 12% found just once. The sample taken for sequencing was memory (CD45RO+) T cells sorted from blood. The receptor set was obtained from a woman under 30 in good health.

In its sample, this clonotype was seen a few times. The rearrangement uses TRBV29-1 and TRBJ2-3, with a tentative D call TRBD2 (7 bases). In germline, CDR1 is SQVTM, CDR2 ANQGSEA. The V gene lost 6 bases and the J gene lost 4 bases, with 20 bases spanning the gap. The CDR3 extends over 15 amino acids. DNA of the CDR3: TGCAGCGTGCCGGGGGGTTTCGGGGGCGCAGATACGCAGTATTTT. It specifies CSVPGGFGGADTQYF.

This chain connects TRBV7-2 to TRBJ2-7, with TRBD2 matching over 11 bases. The V and J ends lost 2 bases and 2 bases, in that order; junction bases with no gene match: 5. This CDR3 spans 16 amino acids. CDR1 SGHTA and CDR2 FQGNSA come from the germline V gene. Written as DNA, the CDR3 is TGTGCCAGCAGCTTATCCGGACTAGCGGGCGCCTACGAGCAGTACTTC. Encoded protein: CASSLSGLAGAYEQYF.

This clonotype was recorded many times. The chain joins TRBV20-1 to TRBJ1-3, with D possibly TRBD1 on 5 matching bases. The germline gives CDR1 DFQATT, CDR2 SNEGSKA (reference sequence). V lost 3 bases and J lost 3, with 12 bases in between. The CDR3 loop spans 14 amino acids. The CDR3 protein is CSASNRGDGNTIYF. The CDR3 DNA follows: TGCAGTGCTAGTAACCGAGGGGATGGAAACACCATATATTTT.

This clonotype was detected a few times. The rearrangement uses TRBV20-1 and TRBJ1-5; a possible D gene is TRBD1 (6 bases). The CDR3 covers 16 residues. Trimming took 5 bases from V and 3 from J, leaving 20 bases between them. CDR1 is DFQATT and CDR2 is SNEGSKA in the germline V gene (reference sequence). The CDR3 loop reads CSAAGPGHRLNQPQHF. The CDR3 bases are TGCAGTGCTGCGGGACCGGGACACCGACTCAATCAGCCCCAGCATTTT.

The rearrangement links TRBV5-1 to TRBJ2-3; D might be TRBD2 (5 bases). The CDR3 is 13 residues long. Trimming took off 5 bases at V and 6 bases at J, with 13 bases between the two ends. Germline assignment: CDR1 SGHRS and CDR2 YFSETQ. CDR3 sequence: CASRPDSPDTQYF. DNA for the CDR3: TGCGCCAGCAGACCGGACTCTCCTGATACGCAGTATTTT. The whole variable domain, remainder taken from reference TRBV5-1 and TRBJ2-3, is KAGVTQTPRYLIKTRGQQVTLSCSPISGHRSVSWYQQTPGQGLQFLFEYFSETQRNKGNFPGRFSGRQFSNSRSEMNVSTLELGDSALYLCASRPDSPDTQYFGPGTRLTVL.

J is TRBJ2-6 and V is TRBV6-1, with D possibly called TRBD1 or TRBD2 (5 bases each). This CDR3 spans 15 amino acids. V lost 8 bases to trimming and J lost 3 bases, with 14 bases between them. Looked up from germline, CDR1 is MNHNS and CDR2 is SASEGT. The CDR3 reads CASLGVQVGANVLTF. CDR3 nucleotides: TGTGCCAGCTTGGGGGTGCAGGTTGGGGCCAACGTCCTGACTTTC.

This rearrangement joins TRBV10-1 to TRBJ1-6; D not resolved. The CDR3 extends over 13 amino acids. Germline loops: CDR1 WNHNN, CDR2 SYGVQD (reference sequence). The V end lost 3 bases, the J end lost 9 bases, and 9 bases lay between the germline ends. The chain's CDR3 is CASSEGSGSPLHF. CDR3 DNA: TGCGCCAGCAGTGAAGGGTCCGGTTCACCCCTCCACTTT.

There are many counts of this clonotype. V gene TRBV24-1 combines with J gene TRBJ2-1; TRBD2 matches at 13 bases. Trimming removed 2 bases from V and 8 bases from J; junction bases left unmatched: 8. The CDR3 sequence is 17 residues long. CDR1 and CDR2 (germline): KGHDR, SFDVKD. This CDR3 is CATSDSSGTSGTDEQFF. CDR3 in DNA: TGTGCCACCAGTGATTCGTCCGGGACTAGCGGGACCGATGAGCAGTTCTTC.

The chain joins TRBV6-1 to TRBJ1-2, with 7 positions matching TRBD1. After removal of 6 bases from V and 4 bases from J, the junction contained 11 bases not matched to a gene. Germline CDR1 and CDR2: MNHNS and SASEGT. This CDR3 comprises 15 residues. The CDR3: CASSQGQRASYGYTF. In DNA form, the CDR3 reads TGTGCCAGCAGCCAGGGACAGAGAGCTAGCTATGGCTACACCTTC.

This clonotype turned up a few times. This rearrangement joins TRBV27 to TRBJ1-6; D gene uncertain. Trimming took 5 bases from V and 9 from J, leaving 17 bases between them. CDR3 length equals 15 residues. The germline gives CDR1 MNHEY, CDR2 SMNVEV (reference sequence). The CDR3 sequence is CASSQSQVLSSPLHF. The CDR3 coding sequence is TGTGCCAGCAGTCAATCTCAAGTCTTGTCTTCACCCCTCCACTTT.

This clonotype was found a few times. J is TRBJ2-5 and V is TRBV12-3 or TRBV12-4, with unresolved D. The CDR3 extends over 11 amino acids. V lost 6 bases to trimming and J lost 4 bases, with 6 bases between them. This CDR3 reads CASRKGETQYF. The CDR3 bases are TGTGCCAGCAGGAAAGGAGAGACCCAGTACTTC.

This clonotype was detected a few times. The V and J genes are TRBV28 and TRBJ2-3; 9 bases are a match to TRBD2. The CDR3 has 15 residues. In germline, CDR1 is MDHEN, CDR2 SYDVKM. With V trimmed by 4 bases and J by 4 bases, 6 bases remained unmatched. The CDR3 sequence: CASSSLAGAADTQYF. CDR3 in DNA: TGTGCCAGCAGTTCCTTAGCGGGGGCGGCAGATACGCAGTATTTT.

This clonotype was observed at least ten times. V and J are TRBV3-1 and TRBJ2-1; D is perhaps TRBD2 (6 bases). CDR1 and CDR2 from the germline V gene are LGHDT and YNNKEL (reference sequence). This CDR3 comprises 15 residues. Trimming cost V 1 base and J 7 bases, with 14 bases left between them. The CDR3 coding sequence is TGTGCCAGCAGCCAAGTTGGCGGGGATCGAAATGAGCAGTTCTTC. Translated: CASSQVGGDRNEQFF.

V is TRBV11-3 and J is TRBJ1-1; TRBD1 matches 8 bases. CDR3 length: 16 amino acids. In germline, CDR1 is SGHNT, CDR2 YENEEA. J was trimmed by 7 bases and V by 5 bases; bases with no gene match: 15. CDR3 in amino acids: CASSPHTQGAAGEAFF. Here the CDR3 DNA reads TGTGCCAGCAGCCCACATACCCAGGGGGCAGCGGGTGAAGCTTTCTTT.

The chain links TRBV7-2 to TRBJ1-2; TRBD1 might be the D (6 bases). V was clipped by 2 bases and J by 6 bases, with 13 bases between them. From germline, CDR1 is SGHTA and CDR2 FQGNSA. This CDR3 comprises 14 residues. The CDR3 nucleotides read TGTGCCAGCAGCTTACAGGGCAGGGGAGATGGCTACACCTTC. Translating gives CASSLQGRGDGYTF. Full variable domain (missing parts from reference TRBV7-2 and TRBJ1-2): GAGVSQSPSNKVTEKGKDVELRCDPISGHTALYWYRQSLGQGLEFLIYFQGNSAPDKSGLPSDRFSAERTGGSVSTLTIQRTQQEDSAVYLCASSLQGRGDGYTFGSGTRLTVV.